Included here is one TCR beta chain sequence, with context. Its matching antigen is unknown. Trimming took 2 bases from V and 3 from J, leaving 8 bases between them. The germline gives CDR1 MDHEN, CDR2 SYDVKM. The CDR3 runs 14 residues. The entry originates in a study of T cell responses to AZD1222 COVID-19 vaccine. Study findings and constraints: Just a handful of people given AZD1222 tested seropositive at baseline. Sampling that yielded the repertoires occurred only after the peak T cell response. Donors were mostly white British, more females; clonal diversity possibly underestimated.

Repertoires were generated with immunoSEQ multiplex PCR, while TCRdb's copy carries only in-frame clones and drops some. The sample holds about 150,000 clones, 75% to 95% seen once. Here the sequenced sample was peripheral blood, taken on day 0 of AZD1222 vaccination. V is TRBV28 and J is TRBJ2-1; perhaps TRBD1 as D (5 bases). The source of this sequence is an adult in good health. The CDR3 DNA follows: TGTGCCAGCAGTTTAGAGACAGTCTACAATGAGCAGTTCTTC. This gives the protein CASSLETVYNEQFF. The full variable domain, rest sourced from reference TRBV28 and TRBJ2-1, is DVKVTQSSRYLVKRTGEKVFLECVQDMDHENMFWYRQDPGLGLRLIYFSYDVKMKEKGDIPEGYSVSREKKERFSLILESASTNQTSMYLCASSLETVYNEQFFGPGTRLTVL.